This T cell receptor beta chain stems from a study of cytomegalovirus exposure and HLA in healthy donors. Regarding the study as a whole: Reports indicate that TCR beta sequences accurately predicted the HLA-A and HLA-B alleles of most subjects. Researchers reported from a later analysis that most CMV-associated TCR beta chains appeared HLA-restricted.

Looked up from germline, CDR1 is ENHRY and CDR2 is SYGVKD. Deletions cut 3 bases from V and 9 bases from J, with 12 bases between. CDR3 length: 13 residues. Worth noting for this clone: Its antigen is not identified.

The PCR contained 60 Vbeta and 13 Jbeta primers. Data came from immunoSEQ multiplex PCR; TCRdb stores just in-frame clones and leaves some out. The sample has approximately 130,000 clones, 70% to 85% seen once; the top ten hold around 1.7%. V is TRBV10-3 and J is TRBJ1-5; no definite D call. The receptor was isolated from a boy younger than 18 in good health and CMV-seronegative. Sequencing used PBMCs. CDR3 DNA: TGTGCCATCAGTGATCTTAAATCTTTGCCCCAGCATTTT. Amino acids: CAISDLKSLPQHF.